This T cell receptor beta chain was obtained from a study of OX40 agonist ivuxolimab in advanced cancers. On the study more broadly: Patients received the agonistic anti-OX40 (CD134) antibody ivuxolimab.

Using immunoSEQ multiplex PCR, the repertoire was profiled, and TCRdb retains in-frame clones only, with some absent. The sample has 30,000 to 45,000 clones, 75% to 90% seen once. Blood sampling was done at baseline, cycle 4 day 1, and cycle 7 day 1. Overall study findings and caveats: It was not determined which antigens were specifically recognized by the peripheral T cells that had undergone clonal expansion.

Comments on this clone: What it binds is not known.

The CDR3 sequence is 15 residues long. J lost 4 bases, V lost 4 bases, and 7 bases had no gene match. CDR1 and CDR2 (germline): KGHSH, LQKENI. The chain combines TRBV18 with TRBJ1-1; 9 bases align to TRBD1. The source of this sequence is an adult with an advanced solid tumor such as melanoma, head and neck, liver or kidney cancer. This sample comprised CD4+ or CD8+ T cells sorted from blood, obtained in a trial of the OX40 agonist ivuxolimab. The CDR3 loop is CASSRGQGTGTEAFF. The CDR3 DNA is TGTGCCAGCTCACGCGGACAGGGGACGGGCACTGAAGCTTTCTTT.